This T cell receptor beta chain was documented in a study of early T cells in non-severe SARS-CoV-2 infection. General observations from the study: Matching against VDJdb likely underestimated virus-specific expansions, favoring anti-spike CD8.

Each CDR3 protein is one row after TCRdb ran MiXCR on the 5' RACE reads. There are 70,000 to 80,000 distinct CDR3 sequences in the sample; over 10% occur only once, and 2.5% to 3% lies in the top ten. CDR3 length equals 14 residues. V was cut by 6 bases and J by 6 bases, with 14 bases left in between. The germline V gene encodes CDR1 MNHEY and CDR2 SVGAGI. This clonotype was detected a few times. Antigen unknown. The rearrangement uses TRBV6-5 and TRBJ1-4, with D uncertain. The sequence derives from an adult who was a healthcare worker with PCR-confirmed SARS-CoV-2 infection or an uninfected control (not recorded which). Sequencing was performed on whole blood, taken at baseline. CDR3 sequence (DNA): TGTGCCAGCAGCCGACTAGACCTCGATGAAAAACTGTTTTTT. As protein: CASSRLDLDEKLFF.